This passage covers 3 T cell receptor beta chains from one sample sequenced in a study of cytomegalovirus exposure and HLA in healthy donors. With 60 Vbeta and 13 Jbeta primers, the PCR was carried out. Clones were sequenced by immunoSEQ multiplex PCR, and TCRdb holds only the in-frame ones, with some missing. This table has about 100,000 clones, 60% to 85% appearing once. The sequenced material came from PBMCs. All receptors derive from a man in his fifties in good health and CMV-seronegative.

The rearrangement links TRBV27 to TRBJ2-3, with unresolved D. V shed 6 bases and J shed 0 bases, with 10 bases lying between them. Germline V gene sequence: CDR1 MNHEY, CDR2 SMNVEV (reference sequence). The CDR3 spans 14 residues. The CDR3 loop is CASRVFLSTDTQYF. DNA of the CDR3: TGTGCCAGCAGGGTCTTCCTAAGCACAGATACGCAGTATTTT.

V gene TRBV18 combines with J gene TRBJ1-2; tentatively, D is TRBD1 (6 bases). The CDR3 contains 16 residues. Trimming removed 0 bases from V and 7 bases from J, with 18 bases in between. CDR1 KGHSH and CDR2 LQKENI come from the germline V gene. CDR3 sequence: CASSPPSGGARVGYTF. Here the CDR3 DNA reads TGTGCCAGCTCACCACCCTCGGGGGGGGCGCGAGTTGGCTACACCTTC.

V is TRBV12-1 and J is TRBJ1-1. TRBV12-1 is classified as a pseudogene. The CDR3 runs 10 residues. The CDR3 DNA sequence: TGTGCCAGCACGATCATCGGGGCTTTCTTT. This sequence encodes CASTIIGAFF.